Presented here are 19 T cell receptor beta chains from one specimen sequenced in a study of blood T cell repertoires in COVID-19. Some clones are missing from TCRdb's copy, which holds only in-frame ones; the method was immunoSEQ multiplex PCR. Among around 370,000 clones listed, around 91% were seen once. The specimen was peripheral blood. Receptors were obtained from a woman younger than 30 who had recovered from COVID-19.

This clone was detected once. The chain combines TRBV10-2 with TRBJ1-5; D not resolved. Trimming stripped 4 bases from V and 2 bases from J, with 12 bases between. Germline CDR1 reads WSHSY; CDR2 reads SAAADI. CDR3 size: 15 residues. CDR3 residues: CASSVAGLGNQPQHF. As DNA, the CDR3 is TGCGCCAGCAGTGTGGCCGGACTCGGCAATCAGCCCCAGCATTTT.

The chain carries TRBV24-1 and TRBJ1-1; no clear D gene. CDR3 size: 13 residues. V lost 4 bases and J lost 4, with 9 bases in between. Looked up from germline, CDR1 is KGHDR and CDR2 is SFDVKD. The CDR3 bases are TGTGCCACCAGTGAGGCAGGTGCCACTGAAGCTTTCTTT. Its translation is CATSEAGATEAFF.

This chain links TRBV5-6 with TRBJ2-7, with TRBD1 identical over 7 bases. The CDR3 has 13 residues. Germline V gene sequence: CDR1 SGHDT, CDR2 YYEEEE. J gave up 3 bases and V 4 bases, and 4 bases lay outside the gene matches. In DNA, the CDR3 is TGTGCCAGCAGCGTGGGGACAGTCTACGAGCAGTACGTC. Translating it yields CASSVGTVYEQYV.

The chain links TRBV5-1 to TRBJ2-5; 9 nucleotides agree with TRBD2. The germline CDR1 and CDR2 sequences are SGHRS and YFSETQ. CDR3 length: 14 amino acids. V shed 2 bases, J shed 5 bases, and the junction held 4 bases outside the gene matches. The CDR3 nucleotides are TGCGCCAGCAGCTTAGCGGGGGGCGCGGAGACCCAGTACTTC. Translated, it gives CASSLAGGAETQYF. The variable domain in full, completed from reference TRBV5-1 and TRBJ2-5, reads KAGVTQTPRYLIKTRGQQVTLSCSPISGHRSVSWYQQTPGQGLQFLFEYFSETQRNKGNFPGRFSGRQFSNSRSEMNVSTLELGDSALYLCASSLAGGAETQYFGPGTRLLVL.

V is TRBV27 and J is TRBJ1-5; tentative D call: TRBD1 (5 bases). The CDR3 has 18 residues. The germline V gene has CDR1 MNHEY and CDR2 SMNVEV (reference sequence). Trimming removed 5 bases at V and 0 bases at J, with 20 bases between. For the CDR3, the DNA is TGTGCCAGCAGTCCCACCCGGAAGGGGTTCCCTAGCAATCAGCCCCAGCATTTT. Protein product: CASSPTRKGFPSNQPQHF.

This clone came up once. V gene TRBV11-2 combines with J gene TRBJ2-7; a weak D match, TRBD2 (5 bases). The CDR3 extends over 13 amino acids. Germline lookup yields CDR1 SGHAT and CDR2 FQNNGV. Trimming pared 3 bases from V and 7 bases from J, leaving 13 bases between. This chain's CDR3 is CASSLLHRGEQYV. CDR3 in DNA: TGTGCCAGCAGCTTGTTACATAGAGGGGAGCAGTACGTC.

The chain has TRBV4-3 and TRBJ2-1; D uncertain. Looked up from germline, CDR1 is LGHNA and CDR2 is YSLEER. CDR3 length: 14 residues. Trimming removed 2 bases from V and 5 bases from J, with 10 bases in between. This CDR3 is CASSQTTIHNEQFF. In DNA, the CDR3 is TGCGCCAGCAGCCAAACTACTATCCACAATGAGCAGTTCTTC.

The chain employs TRBV9 and TRBJ2-1, with 8 bases matching TRBD2. V was pared by 0 bases and J by 8 bases, with 7 bases of the junction left unmatched. The CDR3 totals 15 residues. Germline-derived CDR1 and CDR2 are SGDLS and YYNGEE. The CDR3 is CASSVVAGLADEQFF. The CDR3 coding sequence is TGTGCCAGCAGCGTAGTAGCGGGACTTGCCGATGAGCAGTTCTTC.

The gene calls are TRBV5-1 and TRBJ2-3; 16 bases match TRBD2. The CDR3 consists of 18 residues. V gave up 4 bases and J gave up 0 bases; unmatched junction bases: 5. Germline-derived CDR1 and CDR2 are SGHRS and YFSETQ. The CDR3 coding sequence is TGCGCCAGCAGCCTGGGGACTAGCGGGAGGGGTAGCACAGATACGCAGTATTTT. It is translated as CASSLGTSGRGSTDTQYF. The full variable domain, its missing parts supplied by reference TRBV5-1 and TRBJ2-3, is KAGVTQTPRYLIKTRGQQVTLSCSPISGHRSVSWYQQTPGQGLQFLFEYFSETQRNKGNFPGRFSGRQFSNSRSEMNVSTLELGDSALYLCASSLGTSGRGSTDTQYFGPGTRLTVL.

CDR3 nucleotide sequence: TGCGCCAGCAGCCAAGACCTCGTGGCGGCCGCCTCCTACAATGAGCAGTTCTTC. Its translation: CASSQDLVAAASYNEQFF. This chain joins TRBV4-3 and TRBJ2-1, with unresolved D. The germline V gene has CDR1 LGHNA and CDR2 YSLEER. Trimming cost V 0 bases and J 0 bases, with 15 bases left between them. CDR3 length equals 18 residues.

The chain couples TRBV5-1 to TRBJ2-1; 13 bases line up with TRBD2. V dropped 4 bases and J dropped 5; count of bases not matched to a gene: 6. Germline V gene sequence: CDR1 SGHRS, CDR2 YFSETQ. There are 16 residues in the CDR3. CDR3 amino acids: CASSLRTSGGNNEQFF. The CDR3, as DNA: TGCGCCAGCAGCCTCAGGACTAGCGGGGGTAACAATGAGCAGTTCTTC.

This chain links TRBV30 with TRBJ1-6; TRBD1 agrees at 9 bases. This CDR3 is built from 13 residues. The germline V gene encodes CDR1 GTSNPN and CDR2 SVGIG (reference sequence). Trimming removed 6 bases from V and 11 bases from J; junction bases left unmatched: 8. The CDR3: CACLGTGLPPLHF. The CDR3 nucleotides read TGTGCCTGCCTCGGGACAGGGCTCCCACCCCTCCACTTT. Supplemented by reference TRBV30 and TRBJ1-6, the full variable domain reads SQTIHQWPATLVQPVGSPLSLECTVEGTSNPNLYWYRQAAGRGLQLLFYSVGIGQISSEVPQNLSASRPQDRQFILSSKKLLLSDSGFYLCACLGTGLPPLHFGNGTRLTVT.

CDR3 DNA sequence: TGTGCCAGCAGCCTTAACCGGGAGTCTGGAAACACCATATATTTT. Amino acid sequence: CASSLNRESGNTIYF. The genes are TRBV7-2 and TRBJ1-3; D is ambiguous. This CDR3 comprises 15 residues. CDR1 is SGHTA, CDR2 FQGNSA, per germline. V was pared by 5 bases and J by 1 base, with 12 bases between.

This CDR3 reads CASSLAYRGASLENIQYF. CDR3 coding DNA: TGTGCCAGCAGCTTGGCATATCGGGGGGCGAGTCTAGAAAACATTCAGTACTTC. The chain recombines TRBV5-6 with TRBJ2-4; a possible D gene is TRBD2 (7 bases). This CDR3 is built from 18 residues. Trimming pared 0 bases from V and 5 bases from J, leaving 21 bases between. CDR1 SGHDT and CDR2 YYEEEE come from the germline V gene.

This chain links TRBV27 with TRBJ2-1; no clear D gene. This CDR3 region has 14 residues. V was pared by 6 bases and J by 3 bases, with 12 bases between. Germline V gene sequence: CDR1 MNHEY, CDR2 SMNVEV (reference sequence). CDR3 nucleotides: TGTGCCAGCAGACCCAATCAGATCTACAATGAGCAGTTCTTC. Residues: CASRPNQIYNEQFF.

This chain uses TRBV7-6 with TRBJ2-2; 11 bases agree with TRBD1. V lost 0 bases and J lost 6; bases outside the gene matches: 0. This CDR3 contains 15 residues. CDR1 is SGHVS, CDR2 FNYEAQ, per germline. CDR3 sequence reads: CASSLAGQGAGELFF. In DNA, the CDR3 is TGTGCCAGCAGCTTAGCGGGACAGGGGGCCGGGGAGCTGTTTTTT.

Points on this clone: Other nucleotide sequences in the sample specify the same CDR3. V gene TRBV5-4 combines with J gene TRBJ2-1, with D unclear. Between the trimmed V and J ends, which lost 1 base and 0 bases, there was a span of 8 bases. The CDR3 extends over 15 amino acids. The germline V gene has CDR1 SGHNT and CDR2 YYREEE (reference sequence). The CDR3 DNA reads TGTGCCAGCAGCTTGATCGGCGGCTCCTACAATGAGCAGTTCTTC. It yields the protein CASSLIGGSYNEQFF.

The V gene is TRBV7-8, the J gene TRBJ2-7, with 9 bases fitting TRBD1. V was pared by 5 bases and J by 4 bases, with 6 bases of the junction left unmatched. The CDR3 runs to 14 residues. Germline V CDR1 and CDR2: SGHVS, FQNEAQ. The CDR3 DNA follows: TGTGCCAGCAGCGCGGGACAGGGCGGGTACGAGCAGTACGTC. Its protein product is CASSAGQGGYEQYV.

The J gene is TRBJ2-5, the V gene TRBV5-1, with D possibly TRBD2 on 6 matching bases. The germline CDR1 and CDR2 sequences are SGHRS and YFSETQ. Trimming took 8 bases from V and 4 from J, leaving 27 bases between them. The CDR3 covers 17 residues. CDR3 in DNA: TGCGCCAGTACCCGAAACGGGAAGGGAGGAGGTGGAGAGACCCAGTACTTC. Protein product: CASTRNGKGGGGETQYF. Full variable domain (rest looked up from reference TRBV5-1 and TRBJ2-5): KAGVTQTPRYLIKTRGQQVTLSCSPISGHRSVSWYQQTPGQGLQFLFEYFSETQRNKGNFPGRFSGRQFSNSRSEMNVSTLELGDSALYLCASTRNGKGGGGETQYFGPGTRLLVL.